One sample yielded the 17 T cell receptor beta chains listed below, sequenced in a study of T cells in Graves' hyperthyroidism and ophthalmopathy. From RNA transcripts, TCR beta CDR3 regions were amplified. First-round RT-PCR with HTBI primers amplified the TCR CDR3 region. One entry per CDR3 protein, called by TCRdb with MiXCR from the multiplex PCR reads. In the table there are about 400,000 distinct CDR3 sequences, approximately 14% of which are singletons. The material sequenced was blood. The receptor set was obtained from a young woman with Graves' hyperthyroidism that later progressed to Graves' ophthalmopathy.

This clonotype appeared a few times. The chain carries TRBV6-2 or TRBV6-3 and TRBJ2-5, with TRBD1 identical over 12 bases. CDR1 and CDR2 from the germline V gene are MNHEY and SVGEGT. The CDR3 runs 17 residues. Losses at the gene ends were 2 bases for V and 3 bases for J; bases not matched to a gene: 7. This chain's CDR3 is CASSYDRDRGREETQYF. CDR3 nucleotide sequence: TGTGCCAGCAGTTACGACCGGGACAGGGGGCGGGAAGAGACCCAGTACTTC.

This clonotype showed up many times. The rearrangement uses TRBV24-1 and TRBJ2-3, with TRBD2 identical over 7 bases. V trimming: 8 bases; J trimming: 4 bases; junction bases outside the gene matches: 26. The CDR3 is made up of 20 amino acids. CDR1 is KGHDR and CDR2 is SFDVKD in the germline V gene. Here the CDR3 reads CATIDPGAAPTSPPADTQYF. CDR3 nucleotides: TGTGCCACCATCGATCCCGGTGCGGCACCGACTAGCCCTCCAGCAGATACGCAGTATTTT.

The table lists this clonotype with many counts. The chain couples TRBV13 to TRBJ2-7; D ambiguous. Trimming removed 4 bases at V and 5 bases at J, with 0 bases between. Germline V lookup: CDR1 PRHDT, CDR2 FYEKMQ (reference sequence). There are 9 residues in the CDR3. CDR3 loop: CASSYEQYF. The CDR3 DNA follows: TGTGCCAGCAGCTACGAGCAGTACTTC.

In its sample, this clonotype was seen many times. The CDR3 region has the DNA TGTGCCAGCAGCCAGCCTTTTACCGGGCCTGATGAGCAGTTCTTC. Amino acids: CASSQPFTGPDEQFF. This chain connects TRBV7-9 to TRBJ2-1; no firm D call. From germline, CDR1 is SEHNR and CDR2 FQNEAQ (reference sequence). V lost 5 bases and J 8 bases, leaving 19 bases between the germline ends. This CDR3 comprises 15 residues.

This clonotype was counted between two and nine times. As DNA, the CDR3 is TGTGCCAGCAGTTTCCTCCCTAGCGGGAGCTCCTACGAGCAGTACTTC. This translates into CASSFLPSGSSYEQYF. V and J are TRBV6-2 or TRBV6-3 and TRBJ2-7, with 10 positions matching TRBD2. Germline V gives CDR1 MNHEY, CDR2 SVGEGT. The CDR3 has 16 amino acids. V was clipped by 4 bases and J by 0 bases; unmatched bases: 6.

This clonotype was observed a handful of times. The chain links TRBV28 to TRBJ2-1; either TRBD1 or TRBD2 may fit D (6 bases each). V was trimmed by 11 bases and J by 2 bases, leaving 16 bases between them. The CDR3 has 14 residues. Germline-derived CDR1 and CDR2 are MDHEN and SYDVKM. CDR3 residues: CAGSGGDTYNEQFF. CDR3 bases: TGTGCCGGCTCGGGCGGGGACACCTACAATGAGCAGTTCTTC.

The chain couples TRBV28 to TRBJ1-2, with D tentatively TRBD1 (5 bases). This CDR3 is 15 amino acids long. Trimming took 7 bases from V and 0 from J, leaving 15 bases between them. Germline-derived CDR1 and CDR2 are MDHEN and SYDVKM. The CDR3 DNA is TGTGCCAGCAATACCTACAGGAGAGCTAACTATGGCTACACCTTC. The encoded protein is CASNTYRRANYGYTF.

This clonotype was detected ten times or more. The chain joins TRBV2 to TRBJ2-1, with 11 bases aligning to TRBD2. Germline CDR1 is SNHLY and CDR2 is FYNNEI. V gave up 7 bases and J gave up 6 bases; unmatched junction bases: 14. The CDR3 is made up of 17 amino acids. The CDR3 here is CASKESSGRRGSNEQFF. Written as DNA, the CDR3 is TGTGCCAGCAAAGAATCTAGCGGGAGGAGGGGAAGCAATGAGCAGTTCTTC.

This clonotype was recorded at least ten times. CDR3 sequence (DNA): TGTGCCAGCAGCTCGGGACAGGGTCCTACTTACGAGCAGTACTTC. Translating it yields CASSSGQGPTYEQYF. The chain joins TRBV3-1 to TRBJ2-7; 9 positions match TRBD1. The CDR3 extends over 15 amino acids. Germline V gives CDR1 LGHDT, CDR2 YNNKEL (reference sequence). V trimming: 5 bases; J trimming: 4 bases; junction bases outside the gene matches: 9.

The table lists this clonotype with many counts. The chain links TRBV30 to TRBJ2-7, with TRBD2 as a possible D gene (5 bases). Per the germline V gene, CDR1 is GTSNPN and CDR2 is SVGIG (reference sequence). There are 14 residues in the CDR3. The ends were cut back, 0 bases at V and 4 bases at J, with 13 bases in the middle. This chain's CDR3 is CAWSVEGEKYEQYF. CDR3 bases: TGTGCCTGGAGTGTTGAGGGAGAGAAGTACGAGCAGTACTTC.

In its sample, this clonotype was seen many times. The chain employs TRBV7-3 and TRBJ2-3; tentative D call: TRBD2 (6 bases). Trimming pared 2 bases from V and 4 bases from J, leaving 16 bases between. The CDR3 is made up of 16 amino acids. Germline assignment: CDR1 SGHTA and CDR2 FQGTGA. The CDR3 region has the DNA TGTGCCAGCAGCTTAGGGGGGTTAGGTCGCGCAGATACGCAGTATTTT. It encodes CASSLGGLGRADTQYF.

At least ten counts were recorded for this clonotype. The rearrangement joins TRBV20-1 to TRBJ2-5; 7 nucleotides align to TRBD1. This CDR3 spans 13 amino acids. The V gene's germline CDR1 is DFQATT and CDR2 SNEGSKA (reference sequence). V shed 6 bases, J shed 5 bases, and the junction held 9 bases outside the gene matches. This chain's CDR3 is CSAPRGIVETQYF. CDR3 coding DNA: TGCAGTGCCCCCAGGGGGATAGTCGAGACCCAGTACTTC.

This clonotype appeared many times. The chain employs TRBV28 and TRBJ2-7; no reliable D call. There are 15 residues in the CDR3. The V and J ends lost 5 bases and 2 bases respectively, with 16 bases between them. The V gene's germline CDR1 is MDHEN and CDR2 SYDVKM. The CDR3 sequence: CASSALGWPTYEQYF. CDR3 sequence (DNA): TGTGCCAGCAGTGCCTTGGGGTGGCCCACCTACGAGCAGTACTTC. The variable domain in full, with the rest retrieved from reference TRBV28 and TRBJ2-7, is DVKVTQSSRYLVKRTGEKVFLECVQDMDHENMFWYRQDPGLGLRLIYFSYDVKMKEKGDIPEGYSVSREKKERFSLILESASTNQTSMYLCASSALGWPTYEQYFGPGTRLTVT.

About this clonotype: At one of its ends the junction is not consistent with the germline gene, which may arise from a read error. The V call is TRBV28, the J call TRBJ1-1, with D uncertain. CDR1 is MDHEN and CDR2 is SYDVKM in the germline V gene. This CDR3 spans 15 amino acids. The CDR3 nucleotides are TGTACCAGCGGGAACGCCGCAGAGATGAACACTGAAGCTTTCTTT. Translating it yields CTSGNAAEMNTEAFF.

The CDR3 sequence is CASSSGLAGVYNEQFF. The CDR3 DNA reads TGTGCCAGCAGCTCCGGACTAGCGGGAGTATACAATGAGCAGTTCTTC. The V gene is TRBV7-9, the J gene TRBJ2-1; 13 bases align to TRBD2. The CDR3 runs 16 residues. Germline V gene sequence: CDR1 SEHNR, CDR2 FQNEAQ (reference sequence). After removal of 4 bases from V and 4 bases from J, the junction contained 4 bases not matched to a gene. The complete variable domain, with remaining parts taken from reference TRBV7-9 and TRBJ2-1, reads DTGVSQNPRHKITKRGQNVTFRCDPISEHNRLYWYRQTLGQGPEFLTYFQNEAQLEKSRLLSDRFSAERPKGSFSTLEIQRTEQGDSAMYLCASSSGLAGVYNEQFFGPGTRLTVL.

This clonotype appeared a few times. Being one base from a much bigger clone, this may be a read error. The chain joins TRBV27 to TRBJ1-1, with D tentatively TRBD1 (6 bases). CDR1 is MNHEY and CDR2 is SMNVEV in the germline V gene (reference sequence). The CDR3 has 14 residues. Trimming cost V 7 bases and J 10 bases, with 22 bases left between them. CDR3 DNA: TGTGCCAGCACGGGGGGCGCCTTAGGAGCTGGAGCTTTCTTT. This codes for CASTGGALGAGAFF.

Details on this clonotype: This clone may be a read error of a much larger clone one base away. The chain combines TRBV13 with TRBJ2-2; D perhaps matches TRBD1 (6 bases). This CDR3 region has 14 residues. The germline gives CDR1 PRHDT, CDR2 FYEKMQ (reference sequence). This chain's CDR3 is CASSPIGDTGEPFF. CDR3 coding DNA: TGTGCCAGCAGCCCGATCGGGGACACCGGGGAGCCGTTTTTT.